Listed below are T cell receptor beta chains from one sample, sequenced in a study of cytomegalovirus exposure and HLA in healthy donors. Profiled with immunoSEQ multiplex PCR; TCRdb holds only in-frame clones, not every one. Altogether tens of thousands of clones are present, roughly 70% being singletons, with the ten largest covering more than 13%. The sequenced sample was PBMCs. All receptors come from a woman aged 45-65 years in good health and CMV-seropositive. The CDR3 runs from the conserved cysteine through the conserved F or W. The D gene is left open where the match is weak. Clone size is not always given. Where it is, it says once, few, many or a class for expanded clones.

cdr3_aa	cdr3_nt	cdr3_length	d_call	j_call	v_call	clone_size
CASSLVIGGIGSGANVLTF	TGTGCCAGCAGCTTAGTAATCGGGGGGATTGGCTCTGGGGCCAACGTCCTGACTTTC	19	TRBD2	TRBJ2-6	TRBV7-8	-
CASSLDGGENIQYF	TGCGCCAGCAGCTTGGACGGAGGGGAAAACATTCAGTACTTC	14	-	TRBJ2-4	TRBV5-1	-
CASSPTGIYGYTF	TGTGCCAGCAGCCCCACAGGGATCTATGGCTACACCTTC	13	-	TRBJ1-2	TRBV27	-
CASSPRTSGSGNEQFF	TGTGCCAGCTCACCCCGGACTAGCGGGAGTGGTAATGAGCAGTTCTTC	16	TRBD2	TRBJ2-1	TRBV18	-
CASRSRGLETQYF	TGTGCCAGCAGGTCCCGGGGTTTAGAGACCCAGTACTTC	13	-	TRBJ2-5	TRBV28	-
CASRTSGGGNEQFF	TGTGCCAGCAGGACTAGCGGAGGGGGCAATGAGCAGTTCTTC	14	TRBD2	TRBJ2-1	TRBV25-1	-
CASSLRGSNQPQHF	TGTGCCAGCAGCTTGAGGGGGAGCAATCAGCCCCAGCATTTT	14	-	TRBJ1-5	TRBV5-4	once
CASARRARTGELFF	TGTGCCAGTGCCCGGAGGGCCAGAACCGGGGAGCTGTTTTTT	14	-	TRBJ2-2	TRBV11-1	-
CASSPSSNPGAEAFF	TGTGCCAGTAGTCCTAGCTCGAACCCGGGAGCTGAAGCTTTCTTT	15	-	TRBJ1-1	TRBV19	-
CASSKGGGGEADTQYF	TGTGCCAGCAGCAAAGGGGGCGGGGGCGAGGCAGATACGCAGTATTTT	16	-	TRBJ2-3	TRBV21-1	-
CAWTLTGRTEAFF	TGTGCCTGGACCTTGACGGGGAGGACTGAAGCTTTCTTT	13	-	TRBJ1-1	TRBV30	-
CASTGGYTGELFF	TGTGCCAGCACGGGGGGATACACCGGGGAGCTGTTTTTT	13	TRBD2	TRBJ2-2	TRBV2	-
CASSEAKGAIGEKLFF	TGTGCCAGTAGTGAGGCGAAGGGGGCGATAGGTGAAAAACTGTTTTTT	16	TRBD1	TRBJ1-4	TRBV19	once
CASSERGTLKNTQYF	TGTGCCAGCAGTGAAAGGGGGACCCTCAAGAATACGCAGTATTTT	15	-	TRBJ2-3	TRBV6-1	-
CASSSRPPGLAGGTNEQFF	TGTGCCAGCAGCTCCAGACCTCCGGGACTAGCGGGAGGTACGAATGAGCAGTTCTTC	19	TRBD2	TRBJ2-1	TRBV7-9	-
CASSLRLAGNLDTQYF	TGTGCCAGCAGCCTCCGACTAGCGGGGAACTTAGATACGCAGTATTTT	16	TRBD2	TRBJ2-3	TRBV11-2	-
CASSPQQAHNEQFF	TGTGCCAGCAGCCCCCAACAGGCCCACAATGAGCAGTTCTTC	14	-	TRBJ2-1	TRBV5-4	-
CATSRDRGYEQYF	TGTGCCACCAGCCGAGACAGGGGCTACGAGCAGTACTTC	13	TRBD1	TRBJ2-7	TRBV15	once
CASSQGLAGVVDTQYF	TGTGCCAGCAGCCAGGGACTAGCGGGAGTGGTAGATACGCAGTATTTT	16	TRBD2	TRBJ2-3	TRBV5-8	-
CASSLEPRSQPQHF	TGTGCCAGCAGCTTAGAACCGAGGAGTCAGCCCCAGCATTTT	14	-	TRBJ1-5	TRBV11-2	-
CSATRDSLEAFF	TGCAGCGCTACTAGGGACAGCCTTGAAGCTTTCTTT	12	TRBD1	TRBJ1-1	TRBV29-1	-
CATAGDTDTQYF	TGTGCCACGGCGGGAGACACAGATACGCAGTATTTT	12	TRBD2	TRBJ2-3	TRBV6-6	few
CSVEFQGKTQYF	TGCAGCGTTGAATTTCAGGGAAAGACCCAGTACTTC	12	-	TRBJ2-5	TRBV29-1	-
CAISAAGSTDTQYF	TGTGCCATTTCCGCAGCGGGCTCCACAGATACGCAGTATTTT	14	-	TRBJ2-3	TRBV28	-
CASSEYPVTQGATYEQYF	TGTGCCAGCAGTGAATACCCCGTCACACAGGGGGCGACCTACGAGCAGTACTTC	18	TRBD1	TRBJ2-7	TRBV6-1	-